These 18 T cell receptor beta chains originate from one sample sequenced in a study of T cells in Graves' hyperthyroidism and ophthalmopathy. Amplification of TCR beta CDR3 regions was performed using RNA transcripts as template. TCR CDR3 underwent first-round RT-PCR with the HTBI primer set. TCRdb called the multiplex PCR reads again in MiXCR, with one record for every CDR3 protein. The sample contains hundreds of thousands of distinct CDR3 sequences, 20% to 25% of which appear only once. Sequenced material: blood. All receptors derive from a man aged 30 to 45 with Graves' ophthalmopathy.

This clonotype was counted ten times or more. The J gene is TRBJ2-1, the V gene TRBV29-1, with 10 bases that match TRBD1. The CDR3 loop spans 14 amino acids. CDR1 SQVTM and CDR2 ANQGSEA come from the germline V gene. Losses at the gene ends were 4 bases for V and 4 bases for J; bases not matched to a gene: 4. In DNA form, the CDR3 reads TGCAGCGTTGCAGGACAGGGGGTGTACAATGAGCAGTTCTTC. Amino acids: CSVAGQGVYNEQFF.

This clonotype was seen a handful of times. The chain has TRBV6-5 and TRBJ2-7; D is ambiguous. Looked up from germline, CDR1 is MNHEY and CDR2 is SVGAGI. The CDR3 extends over 17 amino acids. V was pared by 0 bases and J by 1 base, with 16 bases between. CDR3 coding DNA: TGTGCCAGCAGTTACTCCGAAGTTACCTATAGTTCCTACGAGCAGTACTTC. As protein: CASSYSEVTYSSYEQYF.

The rearrangement links TRBV4-3 to TRBJ2-7; possibly TRBD2 for D (5 bases). Trimming took 0 bases from V and 2 from J, leaving 14 bases between them. The CDR3 contains 16 residues. Per germline, CDR1 LGHNA and CDR2 YSLEER. The CDR3 here is CASSQDLTGNPYEQYF. In nucleotides, the CDR3 is TGCGCCAGCAGCCAAGATCTGACGGGGAACCCCTACGAGCAGTACTTC.

This clonotype was seen a handful of times. This chain joins TRBV5-1 and TRBJ2-1; 13 bases fit TRBD2. J was trimmed by 6 bases and V by 0 bases; bases with no gene match: 3. The CDR3 totals 16 residues. CDR1 and CDR2 from the germline V gene are SGHRS and YFSETQ. CDR3 in amino acids: CASSLDGTSGANEQFF. As DNA, the CDR3 is TGCGCCAGCAGCTTGGACGGGACTAGCGGGGCCAATGAGCAGTTCTTC.

The rearrangement uses TRBV27 and TRBJ1-5; 9 nucleotides align to TRBD1. Germline V gene sequence: CDR1 MNHEY, CDR2 SMNVEV (reference sequence). The CDR3 covers 17 residues. V lost 5 bases and J lost 1; bases outside the gene matches: 9. This CDR3 is CASSKYTGGRSNQPQHF. The CDR3 nucleotides are TGTGCCAGCAGTAAATACACAGGGGGCAGGAGCAATCAGCCCCAGCATTTT.

The rearrangement links TRBV2 to TRBJ2-4; 8 bases fit TRBD1. CDR1 and CDR2 from the germline V gene are SNHLY and FYNNEI. The J segment lost 6 bases and the V segment lost 4 bases, leaving 5 bases of the junction unmatched. The CDR3 length is 14 residues. The CDR3 DNA reads TGTGCCAGCAGTGGAGCGCAGGGGGCAAACATTCAGTACTTC. Its translation: CASSGAQGANIQYF.

This clonotype was observed a handful of times. The rearrangement links TRBV30 to TRBJ1-6; a possible D gene is TRBD1 (6 bases). This CDR3 comprises 13 residues. V dropped 4 bases and J dropped 7 bases, with 11 bases sitting between them. The V gene's germline CDR1 is GTSNPN and CDR2 SVGIG (reference sequence). In nucleotides, the CDR3 is TGTGCCTGGACAGGACAGAGAAATTCACCCCTCCACTTT. This sequence encodes CAWTGQRNSPLHF.

The chain employs TRBV6-5 and TRBJ2-7, with 8 positions matching TRBD2. The junction had 10 bases not matched to a gene; V was cut back by 4 bases and J by 2 bases. CDR3 length: 16 residues. Germline V lookup: CDR1 MNHEY, CDR2 SVGAGI. Here the CDR3 DNA reads TGTGCCAGCAGTTCAGCACCGGGACTAGAGGCCTACGAGCAGTACTTC. This codes for CASSSAPGLEAYEQYF.

This CDR3 is CSARDGSNSHYNEQFF. CDR3 nucleotide sequence: TGCAGTGCTAGAGATGGCAGTAACTCCCACTACAATGAGCAGTTCTTC. The chain links TRBV20-1 to TRBJ2-1; D is undetermined. This CDR3 contains 16 residues. In germline, CDR1 is DFQATT, CDR2 SNEGSKA (reference sequence). With 0 bases removed from V and 3 bases from J, the gap between germline ends came to 15 bases.

There are many counts of this clonotype. CDR3 protein: CASSPGPYTGELFF. CDR3 nucleotides: TGTGCCAGCTCACCGGGACCGTACACCGGGGAGCTGTTTTTT. The chain couples TRBV18 to TRBJ2-2; D assignment may be TRBD1 or TRBD2 (5 bases each). Deletions cut 3 bases from V and 3 bases from J, with 8 bases between. This CDR3 is built from 14 residues. Germline CDR1 reads KGHSH; CDR2 reads LQKENI.

The sample holds many counts of this clonotype. CDR3 sequence reads: CASRRSAYNEQFF. The CDR3 DNA sequence: TGTGCCAGCCGGCGGAGTGCCTACAATGAGCAGTTCTTC. This chain joins TRBV7-9 and TRBJ2-1; D gene ambiguous. Trimming stripped 8 bases from V and 2 bases from J, with 10 bases between. This CDR3 spans 13 amino acids. The germline V gene has CDR1 SEHNR and CDR2 FQNEAQ (reference sequence). Complete variable domain (other parts from reference TRBV7-9 and TRBJ2-1): DTGVSQNPRHKITKRGQNVTFRCDPISEHNRLYWYRQTLGQGPEFLTYFQNEAQLEKSRLLSDRFSAERPKGSFSTLEIQRTEQGDSAMYLCASRRSAYNEQFFGPGTRLTVL.

At least ten counts were recorded for this clonotype. This chain uses TRBV12-3 or TRBV12-4 with TRBJ2-3; D gene ambiguous. Trimming cost V 3 bases and J 1 base, with 5 bases left between them. CDR3 size: 13 residues. The CDR3 DNA reads TGTGCCAGCAGTTTCTGGGGCACAGATACGCAGTATTTT. It is translated as CASSFWGTDTQYF.

In this sample, this clonotype turned up many times. The gene calls are TRBV12-3 or TRBV12-4 and TRBJ2-3, with 7 bases that match TRBD2. The CDR3 extends over 14 amino acids. The J segment lost 6 bases and the V segment lost 5 bases, leaving 8 bases of the junction unmatched. CDR3 in amino acids: CASSREEGSDTQYF. In DNA form, the CDR3 reads TGTGCCAGCAGTCGGGAGGAAGGATCGGATACGCAGTATTTT.

The chain has TRBV7-9 and TRBJ2-1, with D tentatively TRBD2 (7 bases). This CDR3 is built from 16 residues. Germline V gives CDR1 SEHNR, CDR2 FQNEAQ (reference sequence). With 7 bases removed from V and 2 bases from J, the gap between germline ends came to 18 bases. In DNA, the CDR3 is TGTGCCAGCACCTACCCCCGGGGGGCCGCCTACAATGAGCAGTTCTTC. This codes for CASTYPRGAAYNEQFF.

Only a few counts were recorded for this clonotype. This chain uses TRBV4-1 with TRBJ1-2, with a tentative D call TRBD1 (6 bases). The CDR3 has 14 residues. V gave up 5 bases and J gave up 8 bases, with 18 bases separating them. Germline assignment: CDR1 MGHRA and CDR2 YSYEKL. The CDR3 DNA follows: TGCGCCAGCAGCTCACCCCTTAGGGGGACGGGCTACACCTTC. It is translated as CASSSPLRGTGYTF.

This clonotype was detected ten times or more. CDR3 nucleotide sequence: TGCAGTGCAAGGGGGCCTAACTATGGCTACACCTTC. It codes for CSARGPNYGYTF. The chain has TRBV20-1 and TRBJ1-2, with 7 bases fitting TRBD1. Trimming cost V 6 bases and J 0 bases; bases outside gene matches: 1. The CDR3 is made up of 12 amino acids. From germline, CDR1 is DFQATT and CDR2 SNEGSKA (reference sequence).

The V gene is TRBV18, the J gene TRBJ1-6; D might be TRBD1 (6 bases). Trimming shortened V by 3 bases and J by 9 bases, and 15 bases separated the two germline ends. The CDR3 contains 15 residues. CDR1 KGHSH and CDR2 LQKENI come from the germline V gene. In DNA, the CDR3 is TGTGCCAGCTCACCCCGGGACACGGCCTTTTCACCCCTCCACTTT. Translating it yields CASSPRDTAFSPLHF.

This clonotype was counted at least ten times. The rearrangement uses TRBV28 and TRBJ1-1; D not certain. Germline V lookup: CDR1 MDHEN, CDR2 SYDVKM. The CDR3 has 12 amino acids. Trimming took 8 bases from V and 0 from J, leaving 7 bases between them. The CDR3 DNA reads as TGTGCCAGCCGTGACATGAACACTGAAGCTTTCTTT. Its protein is CASRDMNTEAFF.